The present entry profiles one TCR beta chain with its context. Its target is not known. At one end the junction does not follow the germline gene, possibly because of a read error. TCRdb redid the calling of the RT-PCR reads with MiXCR, one entry per CDR3 protein. Among around 750,000 distinct CDR3 sequences listed, around 20% were seen once. The CDR3 consists of 15 residues. In germline, CDR1 is SGDLS, CDR2 YYNGEE. The data stem from a study of response to subunit inactivated influenza vaccine. General study results and limits: Authors suggested few new T cells are recruited by each seasonal influenza vaccination.

This specimen was PBMCs from blood, taken roughly 5 days after vaccination. The rearrangement uses TRBV9 and TRBJ1-1; D might be TRBD1 (5 bases). This sequence originates from a man aged 50 or older who received an inactivated influenza vaccine. This chain's CDR3 is CASGVEGRMNTEAFF. The CDR3, as DNA: TGTGCCAGCGGCGTAGAGGGGCGAATGAACACTGAAGCTTTCTTT.